These 8 T cell receptor beta chains share one sample of origin, sequenced in a study of T cells of healthy individuals. TCRdb independently ran MiXCR on the 5' RACE reads; one entry per CDR3 protein. This sample has tens of thousands of distinct CDR3 sequences, with about 4.5% found just once. These receptors all stem from a human donor in good health.

In its sample, this clonotype was seen many times. V is TRBV11-3 and J is TRBJ2-7; the D gene is possibly TRBD1 (5 bases). The CDR3 sequence is 15 residues long. Germline lookup yields CDR1 SGHNT and CDR2 YENEEA. V lost 1 base to trimming and J lost 3 bases, with 13 bases between them. The CDR3 DNA follows: TGTGCCAGCAGCTTAGGCCCCGCAGGGAACTACGAGCAGTACTTC. It codes for CASSLGPAGNYEQYF.

The rearrangement links TRBV20-1 to TRBJ2-1; 8 bases agree with TRBD1. V lost 6 bases to trimming and J lost 2 bases; unmatched junction nucleotides: 12. Per the germline V gene, CDR1 is DFQATT and CDR2 is SNEGSKA (reference sequence). This CDR3 is 16 amino acids long. Written as DNA, the CDR3 is TGCAGTGCCGCCAGATCTACAGGGGGGACCTACAATGAGCAGTTCTTC. It yields the protein CSAARSTGGTYNEQFF.

A few counts support this clonotype. The J gene is TRBJ2-3, the V gene TRBV4-1; D might be TRBD1 or TRBD2, each matching 6 bases. The CDR3 covers 16 residues. The V end was cut by 1 base, the J end by 3 bases, with 14 bases between. The germline V gene has CDR1 MGHRA and CDR2 YSYEKL. This CDR3 reads CASSQGRGLRTDTQYF. DNA for the CDR3: TGCGCCAGCAGCCAAGGACGGGGGCTGCGGACAGATACGCAGTATTTT.

The rearrangement joins TRBV6-5 to TRBJ2-7, with D possibly called TRBD1 or TRBD2 (6 bases each). Germline CDR1 reads MNHEY; CDR2 reads SVGAGI. The CDR3 covers 14 residues. The V end lost 6 bases, the J end lost 5 bases, and 17 bases lay between the germline ends. In DNA form, the CDR3 reads TGTGCCAGCAGAAAGGGGGGTTTATGGAACGAGCAGTACTTC. Amino acid sequence: CASRKGGLWNEQYF.

This clonotype was observed many times. V and J are TRBV11-3 and TRBJ2-1; D tentatively fits TRBD1 or TRBD2 (5 bases each). The CDR3 extends over 15 amino acids. Germline values: CDR1 SGHNT, CDR2 YENEEA. V shed 6 bases and J shed 8 bases, with 20 bases lying between them. The CDR3 loop is CASSWVTGPLYEQFF. CDR3 bases: TGTGCCAGCAGTTGGGTTACGGGACCTCTCTATGAGCAGTTCTTC.

This chain joins TRBV20-1 and TRBJ1-1, with TRBD1 as a possible D gene (5 bases). The CDR3 has 14 amino acids. Deletions cut 3 bases from V and 1 base from J, with 12 bases between. Germline V CDR1 and CDR2: DFQATT, SNEGSKA (reference sequence). The CDR3 DNA reads TGCAGTGCTAGGACAGATCCATCGAACACTGAAGCTTTCTTT. It is translated as CSARTDPSNTEAFF.

In this sample, this clonotype turned up a few times. CDR3 protein: CASSPPGGSNEQYF. The CDR3 DNA reads TGTGCCAGCAGCCCACCCGGGGGGTCCAACGAGCAGTACTTC. The V call is TRBV7-9, the J call TRBJ2-7; 7 bases align to TRBD2. There are 14 residues in the CDR3. V was pared by 5 bases and J by 5 bases, with 9 bases of the junction left unmatched. Germline V gene data show CDR1 as SEHNR and CDR2 as FQNEAQ (reference sequence).

This clonotype was recorded at least ten times. V is TRBV29-1 and J is TRBJ2-7, with 9 bases aligning to TRBD2. J was trimmed by 0 bases and V by 5 bases; bases with no gene match: 17. Germline assignment: CDR1 SQVTM and CDR2 ANQGSEA. The CDR3 loop spans 18 amino acids. CDR3 sequence (DNA): TGCAGCGTTTTGGCTAGCGGGACCCCAATGCTTAGCTCCTACGAGCAGTACTTC. Amino acids: CSVLASGTPMLSSYEQYF.